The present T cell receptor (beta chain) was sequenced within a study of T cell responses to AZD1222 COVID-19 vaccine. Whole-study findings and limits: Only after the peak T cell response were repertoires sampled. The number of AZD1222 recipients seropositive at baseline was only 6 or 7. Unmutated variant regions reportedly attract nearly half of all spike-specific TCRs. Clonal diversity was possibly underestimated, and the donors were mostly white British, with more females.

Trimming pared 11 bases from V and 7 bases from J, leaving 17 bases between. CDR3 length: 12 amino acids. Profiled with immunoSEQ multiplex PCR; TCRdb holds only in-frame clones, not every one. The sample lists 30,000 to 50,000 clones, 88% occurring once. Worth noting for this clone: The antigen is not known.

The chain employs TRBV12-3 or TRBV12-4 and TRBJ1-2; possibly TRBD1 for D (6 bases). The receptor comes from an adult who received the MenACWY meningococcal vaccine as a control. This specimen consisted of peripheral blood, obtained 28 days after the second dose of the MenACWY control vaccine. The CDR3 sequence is CAGKGTGSGYTF. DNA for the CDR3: TGTGCCGGGAAGGGAACAGGGAGTGGCTACACCTTC.